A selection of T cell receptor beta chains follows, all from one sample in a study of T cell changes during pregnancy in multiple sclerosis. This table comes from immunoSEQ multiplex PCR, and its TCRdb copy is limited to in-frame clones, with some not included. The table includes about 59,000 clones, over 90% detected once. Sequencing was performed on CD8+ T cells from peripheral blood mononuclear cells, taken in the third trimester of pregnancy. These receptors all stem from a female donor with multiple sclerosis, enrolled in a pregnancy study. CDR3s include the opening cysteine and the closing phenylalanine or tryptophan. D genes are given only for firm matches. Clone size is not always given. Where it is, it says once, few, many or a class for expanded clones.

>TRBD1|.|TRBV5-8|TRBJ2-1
CASSFRQGLRSGNEQFF
TGTGCCAGCAGCTTCCGACAGGGGCTACGTTCGGGCAATGAGCAGTTCTTC
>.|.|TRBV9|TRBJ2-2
CASSVETGTNTGELFF
TGTGCCAGCAGCGTAGAAACCGGGACAAACACCGGGGAGCTGTTTTTT
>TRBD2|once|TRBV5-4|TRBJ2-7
CATVGGGTSGSYEQYF
TGTGCCACCGTGGGTGGGGGGACTAGCGGCTCCTACGAGCAGTACTTC
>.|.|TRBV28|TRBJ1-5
CASSFRGHSNQPQHF
TGTGCCAGCAGTTTTAGGGGTCATAGCAATCAGCCCCAGCATTTT
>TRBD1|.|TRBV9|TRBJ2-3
CASSECPPPGTGDSDTQYF
TGTGCCAGCAGCGAGTGCCCGCCACCCGGGACAGGGGACTCAGATACGCAGTATTTT
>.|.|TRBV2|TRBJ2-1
CASTGGLNEQFF
TGTGCCAGCACAGGGGGGCTTAATGAGCAGTTCTTC
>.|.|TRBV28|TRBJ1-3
CASSLGNTIYF
TGTGCCAGCAGTCTGGGAAACACCATATATTTT
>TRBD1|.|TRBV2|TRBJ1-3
CARSDRTQELQGGENTIYF
TGTGCCAGAAGTGATCGTACCCAAGAATTACAGGGGGGTGAGAACACCATATATTTT
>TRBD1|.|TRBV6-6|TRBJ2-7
CASSYSGTGSEQYF
TGTGCCAGCAGTTACTCTGGGACAGGGTCCGAGCAGTACTTC
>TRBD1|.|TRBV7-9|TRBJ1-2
CASSSHRGPHGYTF
TGTGCCAGCAGCTCACACAGGGGGCCCCACGGCTACACCTTC
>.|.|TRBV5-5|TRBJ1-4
CASSFNGGKLFF
TGTGCCAGCAGCTTCAATGGAGGGAAACTGTTTTTT
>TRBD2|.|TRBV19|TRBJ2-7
CASSFSGSNGYEQYF
TGTGCCAGTAGCTTCAGCGGGAGTAACGGCTACGAGCAGTACTTC
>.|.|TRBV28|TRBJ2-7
CASRGRSYNEQYF
TGTGCCAGCAGGGGGCGATCGTACAACGAGCAGTACTTC
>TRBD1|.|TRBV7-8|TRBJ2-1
CASSLAGTGMDEQFF
TGTGCCAGCAGCTTAGCTGGGACAGGGATGGATGAGCAGTTCTTC
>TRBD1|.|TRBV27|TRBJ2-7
CASSLGTGVSEQYF
TGTGCCAGCAGTTTAGGGACAGGGGTTTCCGAGCAGTACTTC
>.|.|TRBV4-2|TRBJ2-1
CASSHRVNEQFF
TGTGCCAGCAGCCACAGGGTTAATGAGCAGTTCTTC
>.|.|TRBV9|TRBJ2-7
CASSVVDSSYEQYF
TGTGCCAGCAGCGTGGTGGACAGCTCCTACGAGCAGTACTTC
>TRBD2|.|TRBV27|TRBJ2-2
CASSFGGLASTGELFF
TGTGCCAGCAGTTTTGGGGGACTAGCGAGCACCGGGGAGCTGTTTTTT
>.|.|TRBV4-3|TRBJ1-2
CASSQDGGGNYGYTF
TGCGCCAGCAGCCAAGATGGTGGAGGAAACTATGGCTACACCTTC
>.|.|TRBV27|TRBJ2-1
CASGVDYYNEQFF
TGTGCCAGCGGGGTGGACTATTACAATGAGCAGTTCTTC
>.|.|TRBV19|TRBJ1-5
CASSIDLQALNQPQHF
TGTGCCAGTAGTATAGATTTACAGGCTCTCAATCAGCCCCAGCATTTT
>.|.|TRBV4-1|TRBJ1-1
CASSQEEGLVNTEAFF
TGCGCCAGCAGCCAAGAGGAGGGCCTGGTGAACACTGAAGCTTTCTTT
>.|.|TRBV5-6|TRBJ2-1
CASSPSSGAAFF
TGTGCCAGCAGTCCGTCATCGGGAGCAGCGTTCTTC
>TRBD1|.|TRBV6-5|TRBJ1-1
CASSFGTGVEAFF
TGTGCCAGCAGTTTCGGGACAGGCGTTGAAGCTTTCTTT
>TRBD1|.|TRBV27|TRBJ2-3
CASGGTRTGKPDTQYF
TGTGCCAGCGGAGGCACGAGGACAGGGAAGCCAGATACGCAGTATTTT
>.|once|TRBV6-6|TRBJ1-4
CASSYGGTTNEKLFF
TGTGCCAGCAGCTACGGAGGGACAACTAATGAAAAACTGTTTTTT
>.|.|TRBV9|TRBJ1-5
CASIPPGARDPNQPQHF
TGTGCCAGCATCCCCCCAGGGGCCCGCGACCCTAATCAGCCCCAGCATTTT
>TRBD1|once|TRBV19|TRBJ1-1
CASSMGQITEAFF
TGTGCCAGTAGTATGGGACAGATCACTGAAGCTTTCTTT
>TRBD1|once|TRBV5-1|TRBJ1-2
CASSWETGGGYGYTF
TGCGCCAGCAGCTGGGAGACAGGGGGCGGCTATGGCTACACCTTC
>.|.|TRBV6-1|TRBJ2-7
CASSEEGLGRGAYEQYF
TGTGCCAGCAGTGAAGAGGGGCTCGGGCGGGGAGCCTACGAGCAGTACTTC
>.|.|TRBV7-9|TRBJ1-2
CASSPPDGGANYGYTF
TGTGCCAGCAGCCCCCCAGACGGGGGAGCTAACTATGGCTACACCTTC
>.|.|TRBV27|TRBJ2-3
CASSLYGFTDTQYF
TGTGCCAGCAGTTTATACGGGTTCACAGATACGCAGTATTTT
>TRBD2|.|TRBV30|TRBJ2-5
CAWNRLAGAGETQYF
TGTGCCTGGAATAGACTAGCGGGAGCTGGGGAGACCCAGTACTTC
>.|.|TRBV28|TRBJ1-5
CASRSTGVNQPQHF
TGTGCCAGCAGATCGACAGGAGTTAATCAGCCCCAGCATTTT
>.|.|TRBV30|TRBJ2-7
CAWSLQARATYEQYF
TGTGCCTGGAGTCTACAGGCCAGGGCGACATACGAGCAGTACTTC
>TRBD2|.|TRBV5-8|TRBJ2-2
CASGDGTSGSTGELFF
TGTGCCAGCGGCGATGGGACTAGCGGGAGCACCGGGGAGCTGTTTTTT
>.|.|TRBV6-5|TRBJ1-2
CASSGGDGGYGYTF
TGTGCCAGCAGTGGAGGGGACGGGGGATATGGCTACACCTTC
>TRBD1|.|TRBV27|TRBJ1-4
CASRTLTGYNEKLFF
TGTGCCAGCAGGACTCTGACAGGGTATAATGAAAAACTGTTTTTT
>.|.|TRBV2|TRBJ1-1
CASSEAAGRFMNTEVFF
TGTGCCAGCAGTGAAGCGGCCGGCAGGTTCATGAACACTGAAGTTTTCTTT
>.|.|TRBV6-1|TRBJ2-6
CASSESRVGANVLTF
TGTGCCAGCAGTGAATCCAGGGTTGGGGCCAACGTCCTGACTTTC
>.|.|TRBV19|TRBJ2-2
CASTPPHWTGNTGELFF
TGTGCCAGTACCCCTCCCCATTGGACTGGTAACACCGGGGAGCTGTTTTTT
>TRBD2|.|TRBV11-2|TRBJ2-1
CASSSRGLAEIIEQFF
TGTGCCAGCAGCTCCCGGGGACTAGCGGAGATCATTGAGCAGTTCTTC
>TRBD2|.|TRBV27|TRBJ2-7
CASSSGTSGISEQYF
TGTGCCAGCAGTTCCGGGACTAGCGGGATCAGCGAGCAGTACTTC
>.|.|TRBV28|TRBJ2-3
CASSFLQGTDTQYF
TGTGCCAGCAGTTTCCTACAGGGCACAGATACGCAGTATTTT
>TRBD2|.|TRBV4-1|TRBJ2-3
CASSRLAGFDPRDTQYF
TGCGCCAGCAGTCGACTAGCGGGGTTCGACCCCCGGGATACGCAGTATTTT
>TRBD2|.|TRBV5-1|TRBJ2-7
CASSSWWTSGTYEQYF
TGCGCCAGCAGCTCGTGGTGGACTAGCGGGACCTACGAGCAGTACTTC
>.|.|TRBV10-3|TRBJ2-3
CAISESGSTDTQYF
TGTGCCATCAGTGAGTCCGGGAGCACAGATACGCAGTATTTT
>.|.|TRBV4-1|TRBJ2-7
CASSQVEGHLSYEQYF
TGCGCCAGCAGCCAAGTCGAGGGCCACTTATCCTACGAGCAGTACTTC
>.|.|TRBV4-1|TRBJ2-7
CASSQVETYEQYF
TGCGCCAGCAGCCAAGTCGAGACCTACGAGCAGTACTTC
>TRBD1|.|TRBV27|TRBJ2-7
CASSLGTGGNYEQYF
TGTGCCAGCAGTTTGGGGACAGGGGGTAATTACGAGCAGTACTTC
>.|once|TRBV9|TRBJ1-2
CASSVTGIGYGYTF
TGTGCCAGCAGCGTAACAGGGATCGGCTATGGCTACACCTTC
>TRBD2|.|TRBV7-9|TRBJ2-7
CASSPGTSGTYEQYF
TGTGCCAGCAGCCCCGGGACTAGCGGGACCTACGAGCAGTACTTC
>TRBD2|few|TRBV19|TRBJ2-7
CASSTGTSGSEQYF
TGTGCCAGTAGTACCGGGACTAGCGGGAGCGAGCAGTACTTC